This T cell receptor beta chain originates from a study of OX40 agonist ivuxolimab in advanced cancers. Study-wide findings and caveats: The work left the antigen specificity of expanded peripheral T cells undetermined.

The assay was immunoSEQ multiplex PCR, and TCRdb's table has in-frame clones only and misses some. Of around 60,000 clones in the sample, about nine tenths are singletons; the top ten hold approximately 25%. Comment on this clone: Its antigen remains unidentified.

This CDR3 is built from 14 residues. Germline CDR1 reads MGHRA; CDR2 reads YSYEKL. With 2 bases clipped from V and 3 bases from J, the junction kept 3 bases outside the gene matches. No patient had autoimmune disease or received systemic immunosuppression. Here the sequenced sample was CD4+ or CD8+ T cells sorted from blood, taken in a trial of the OX40 agonist ivuxolimab. The sequence came from an adult with an advanced solid tumor such as melanoma, head and neck, liver or kidney cancer. The chain combines TRBV4-1 with TRBJ2-7, with 8 positions matching TRBD2. The CDR3 region has the DNA TGCGCCAGCAGCCAACTAGGGACTAGCTACGAGCAGTACTTC. It translates to CASSQLGTSYEQYF.